These T cell receptor beta chains were read from a single sample in a study of T cell responses to AZD1222 COVID-19 vaccine. The repertoire was sequenced with immunoSEQ multiplex PCR; TCRdb's copy has only in-frame clones and lacks some. The table has about 59,000 clones, about 91% seen once; the top ten hold roughly 6%. The material sequenced was peripheral blood, taken 28 days after the second AZD1222 dose. The receptors stem from an adult who received the AZD1222 COVID-19 vaccine. The CDR3 runs from the conserved cysteine through the conserved F or W. Fields, in order: clone size, V gene, D gene, J gene, CDR3 DNA, CDR3 protein. A D gene is named only where the DNA matches it firmly. Not every row has a clone size; where given, it reads once, few, many or a size class.

size: NA
V: TRBV10-3
D: NA
J: TRBJ2-7
DNA: TGTGCCATCAGGGGGGCCCGCGAGCAGTACTTC
CDR3: CAIRGAREQYF

size: NA
V: TRBV2
D: NA
J: TRBJ1-5
DNA: TGTGCCAGCGTTCAGGAGCTTAATCAGCCCCAGCATTTT
CDR3: CASVQELNQPQHF

size: NA
V: TRBV24-1
D: NA
J: TRBJ2-3
DNA: TGTGCCACCAGTGATTTGCAAGGGCTCCGCACAGATACGCAGTATTTT
CDR3: CATSDLQGLRTDTQYF

size: NA
V: TRBV2
D: NA
J: TRBJ1-6
DNA: TGTGCCAGCAGTGAAGGATGGGCAGGGGTCTCACCCCTCCACTTT
CDR3: CASSEGWAGVSPLHF

size: NA
V: TRBV6-2/TRBV6-3
D: NA
J: TRBJ2-6
DNA: TGTGCCAGCAGTTACGACAGGCCGGGGACCTCTGGGGCCAACGTCCTGACTTTC
CDR3: CASSYDRPGTSGANVLTF

size: NA
V: TRBV11-2
D: NA
J: TRBJ2-1
DNA: TGTGCCAGCAGCTTACCGACTCAGTACAATGAGCAGTTCTTC
CDR3: CASSLPTQYNEQFF

size: NA
V: TRBV20-1
D: NA
J: TRBJ1-2
DNA: TGCAGTGCCTCGACAGACTATGGCTACACCTTC
CDR3: CSASTDYGYTF

size: few
V: TRBV5-1
D: TRBD2
J: TRBJ2-2
DNA: TGCGCCAGCAGCCGTCCCGGGACTAGCGGGGGATCCACCGGGGAGCTGTTTTTT
CDR3: CASSRPGTSGGSTGELFF

size: NA
V: TRBV5-1
D: TRBD2
J: TRBJ2-5
DNA: TGCGCCAGCAGCTATAGCGGGGTTGAGACCCAGTACTTC
CDR3: CASSYSGVETQYF

size: few
V: TRBV6-2/TRBV6-3
D: TRBD2
J: TRBJ2-1
DNA: TGTGCCAGCAGTTACTCGGCGGGAGGGGGAAATGAGCAGTTCTTC
CDR3: CASSYSAGGGNEQFF

size: NA
V: TRBV3-1/TRBV3-2
D: NA
J: TRBJ2-7
DNA: TGTGCCAGCAGGGCGGGGGCCAGACGCTACGAGCAGTACTTC
CDR3: CASRAGARRYEQYF

size: NA
V: TRBV15
D: NA
J: TRBJ1-4
DNA: TGTGCCACCAGCAGAGGGCAAGTGGGGGCGGATGAAAAACTGTTTTTT
CDR3: CATSRGQVGADEKLFF

size: NA
V: TRBV3-1/TRBV3-2
D: TRBD2
J: TRBJ2-3
DNA: TGTGCCAGCAGCCAAGAACCGGGAGGGCCTGCAGATACGCAGTATTTT
CDR3: CASSQEPGGPADTQYF

size: NA
V: TRBV9
D: NA
J: TRBJ2-1
DNA: TGTGCCAGCAGCGTAGTAGGAACGGCCTCCTACAATGAGCAGTTCTTC
CDR3: CASSVVGTASYNEQFF

size: NA
V: TRBV27
D: NA
J: TRBJ1-2
DNA: TGTGCCAGCAGTTTAGGTCCCAGCAACTATGGCTACACCTTC
CDR3: CASSLGPSNYGYTF

size: NA
V: TRBV5-4
D: TRBD2
J: TRBJ2-3
DNA: TGTGCCAGCAGCTTGGGGGCTAGCGGGAGGTCCTCCGATACGCAGTATTTT
CDR3: CASSLGASGRSSDTQYF

size: NA
V: TRBV5-1
D: NA
J: TRBJ2-1
DNA: TGCGCCAGCAGCATTAAAAGGACAGCGGCCAGCAATGAGCAGTTCTTC
CDR3: CASSIKRTAASNEQFF

size: NA
V: TRBV14
D: TRBD1
J: TRBJ2-2
DNA: TGTGCCAGCAGCCAGGAACCGGGACAGGGGATTTACACCGGGGAGCTGTTTTTT
CDR3: CASSQEPGQGIYTGELFF

size: NA
V: TRBV6-4
D: TRBD2
J: TRBJ2-1
DNA: TGTGCCAGCAGCCCCGAGGGACTAGCGGGAGCGGGTCAGTTCTTC
CDR3: CASSPEGLAGAGQFF

size: NA
V: TRBV10-3
D: TRBD2
J: TRBJ2-2
DNA: TGTGCCATCAGTGAGGATAGCGGGGGGTTTAACACCGGGGAGCTGTTTTTT
CDR3: CAISEDSGGFNTGELFF

size: once
V: TRBV28
D: NA
J: TRBJ2-7
DNA: TGTGCCAGCAGACCTCCCGGCGTTTACGAGCAGTACTTC
CDR3: CASRPPGVYEQYF

size: NA
V: TRBV3-1/TRBV3-2
D: TRBD2
J: TRBJ2-7
DNA: TGTGCCAGCAGCCTTAAACTAGCGGGACTTCAACCACCTTACGAGCAGTACTTC
CDR3: CASSLKLAGLQPPYEQYF

size: NA
V: TRBV19
D: NA
J: TRBJ1-6
DNA: TGTGCCAGCGGGACGTCCTGGAGGGGAAATTCACCCCTCCACTTT
CDR3: CASGTSWRGNSPLHF

size: NA
V: TRBV18
D: NA
J: TRBJ2-2
DNA: TGTGCCAGCCCACAGTCCGGGAGTCGGGCGAACACCGGGGAGCTGTTTTTT
CDR3: CASPQSGSRANTGELFF

size: NA
V: TRBV10-3
D: NA
J: TRBJ1-4
DNA: TGTGCCATCAGTGAGAGACAGAATGAAAAACTGTTTTTT
CDR3: CAISERQNEKLFF

size: NA
V: TRBV10-3
D: NA
J: TRBJ2-5
DNA: TGTGCCATCAGTGAAATCAATTCCCCAGAGACCCAGTACTTC
CDR3: CAISEINSPETQYF

size: few
V: TRBV27
D: NA
J: TRBJ2-1
DNA: TGTGCCACCATTAGAGGAGGGCGGAATGAGCAGTTCTTC
CDR3: CATIRGGRNEQFF

size: NA
V: TRBV2
D: NA
J: TRBJ2-7
DNA: TGTGCCAGCAGTTCCTCCATCTGGAGATCAGTAAACGAGCAGTACTTC
CDR3: CASSSSIWRSVNEQYF

size: NA
V: TRBV2
D: TRBD1
J: TRBJ1-1
DNA: TGTGCCAGCAGGAGCAGGGGGGGCACTGAAGCTTTCTTT
CDR3: CASRSRGGTEAFF

size: NA
V: TRBV7-2
D: NA
J: TRBJ2-5
DNA: TGTGCCAGCAGCCCCGGTCAGGCCCAAGAGACCCAGTACTTC
CDR3: CASSPGQAQETQYF

size: NA
V: TRBV5-1
D: TRBD2
J: TRBJ2-5
DNA: TGCGCCAGCAGCTTTACTAGCGCAGAGACCCAGTACTTC
CDR3: CASSFTSAETQYF

size: NA
V: TRBV6-5
D: NA
J: TRBJ1-4
DNA: TGTGCCAGCAGTTACTCGGGGGCAACTAATGAAAAACTGTTTTTT
CDR3: CASSYSGATNEKLFF

size: NA
V: TRBV9
D: NA
J: TRBJ2-2
DNA: TGTGCCAGCAGCGTAGGGGGGGCCCCAACGAACACCGGGGAGCTGTTTTTT
CDR3: CASSVGGAPTNTGELFF

size: NA
V: TRBV9
D: NA
J: TRBJ1-5
DNA: TGTGCCAGCAGCGTAGCAGGCCATAGCAATCAGCCCCAGCATTTT
CDR3: CASSVAGHSNQPQHF

size: NA
V: TRBV19
D: TRBD1
J: TRBJ2-2
DNA: TGTGCCAGTATTAAGACAGGGGGAAGGACCGGGGAGCTGTTTTTT
CDR3: CASIKTGGRTGELFF

size: NA
V: TRBV19
D: NA
J: TRBJ1-5
DNA: TGTGCCAGTAGTCCCGGGACGGCCCAGGGGATCGGTACCCAGCATTTT
CDR3: CASSPGTAQGIGTQHF

size: NA
V: TRBV5-4
D: NA
J: TRBJ2-3
DNA: TGTGCCAGCAGCTTGGCCCCAGCAGATACGCAGTATTTT
CDR3: CASSLAPADTQYF

size: NA
V: TRBV6-5
D: NA
J: TRBJ2-7
DNA: TGTGCCAGCAGAGGACCCTACGAGCAGTACTTC
CDR3: CASRGPYEQYF

size: NA
V: TRBV6-2/TRBV6-3
D: NA
J: TRBJ1-1
DNA: TGTGCCAGCAGTTACTCGGCACAGGATATGAACACTGAAGCTTTCTTT
CDR3: CASSYSAQDMNTEAFF

size: NA
V: TRBV12-3/TRBV12-4
D: NA
J: TRBJ1-2
DNA: TGTGCCAGCAGTTTAGGGTGGGACTATGGCTACACCTTC
CDR3: CASSLGWDYGYTF

size: NA
V: TRBV3-1/TRBV3-2
D: NA
J: TRBJ1-5
DNA: TGTGCCAGCAGTCTGACAGGTAATCAGCCCCAGCATTTT
CDR3: CASSLTGNQPQHF

size: NA
V: TRBV7-9
D: NA
J: TRBJ2-3
DNA: TGTGCCAGCAGCCCAGACAGCGGTCTCACAGATACGCAGTATTTT
CDR3: CASSPDSGLTDTQYF

size: NA
V: TRBV5-1
D: NA
J: TRBJ1-2
DNA: TGCGCCAGCAGCTTGTCCCGCGACCCCATCCCTGGCTACACCTTC
CDR3: CASSLSRDPIPGYTF